Listed below are T cell receptor beta chains from one sample, sequenced in a study of Graves' ophthalmopathy and Graves' hyperthyroidism. TCRdb passed the multiplex PCR reads through MiXCR, listing each CDR3 protein once. The sample contains some 1.1 million distinct CDR3 sequences, less than 45% of which appear only once. Sequenced: peripheral blood or thyroid tissue (not recorded which). These receptors all stem from an adult man with Graves' hyperthyroidism. The CDR3 runs from the conserved cysteine through the conserved F or W. Each record gives: V gene, D gene, clone size, CDR3 length, J gene, CDR3 DNA, CDR3 protein. A D gene is named only where the DNA matches it firmly. Size is omitted from some rows. Given values are once, few, many or a class for expanded clones.

>TRBV9|TRBD2|few|17|TRBJ2-7
TGTGCCAGCAGCCCCCGTAGAGCGGGAGGGCCCAACTACGAGCAGTACTTC
CASSPRRAGGPNYEQYF
>TRBV5-1|-|many|15|TRBJ2-7
TGCGCCAGCAGCTTGTTCCTCGGGAGTGCCTACGAGCAGTACTTC
CASSLFLGSAYEQYF
>TRBV20-1|-|many|11|TRBJ2-7
TGCAGTGCTAGTGGATTTTACGAGCAGTACTTC
CSASGFYEQYF
>TRBV10-2|TRBD1|few|13|TRBJ2-7
TGCGCCAGCAGTGAGCCGGACAGGGGCGAGCAGTACTTC
CASSEPDRGEQYF
>TRBV7-8|TRBD1|many|15|TRBJ1-5
TGTGCCAGCAGCTCCGGGACAGGGGAGAATCAGCCCCAGCATTTT
CASSSGTGENQPQHF
>TRBV19|TRBD2|many|13|TRBJ2-7
TGTGCCAGTAGTAAGCGGGGTATCTACGAGCAGTACTTC
CASSKRGIYEQYF
>TRBV7-9|-|-|18|TRBJ2-3
TGCGCCAGCAGCTTTATTCCTCCGGGACCGACCTCGGGAGATACGCAGTATTTT
CASSFIPPGPTSGDTQYF
>TRBV24-1|-|many|15|TRBJ2-5
TGTGCCACCAGTGACCCGGACCAGGGAGGAGGGACCCAGTACTTC
CATSDPDQGGGTQYF
>TRBV5-1|-|many|14|TRBJ1-1
TGCGCCAGCAGCCCGCGGGGGGCCGGCACTGAAGCTTTCTTT
CASSPRGAGTEAFF
>TRBV5-5|TRBD2|many|15|TRBJ2-6
TGTGCCAGCAGGGGACGGGCGGGGGTCGCCAACGTCCTGACTTTC
CASRGRAGVANVLTF
>TRBV6-5|TRBD1|few|14|TRBJ2-7
TGTGCCAGCGGAAAGGGACAGGGGGCGTCTGAGCAGTACTTC
CASGKGQGASEQYF
>TRBV7-2|TRBD2|many|16|TRBJ2-2
TGTGCCAGCACCGCGGGAGGAGCGGGGGGCACCGGGGAGCTGTTTTTT
CASTAGGAGGTGELFF
>TRBV14|TRBD2|many|17|TRBJ2-5
TGTGCCAGCAGCCGACGGGCCAGACTAGCGGAGCAAGAGACCCAGTACTTC
CASSRRARLAEQETQYF
>TRBV5-1|-|few|12|TRBJ1-3
TGCGCCAGCAGCTTACCGGGGAGGACCATATATTTT
CASSLPGRTIYF
>TRBV25-1|TRBD1|-|13|TRBJ1-2
TGTGCCAGCAGTTATCAGGGGGCCTATGGCTACACCTTC
CASSYQGAYGYTF
>TRBV19|-|-|14|TRBJ2-2
TGTGCCAGTAATCACCCTGGAGAAGGCCGGGGGCTGTTTTTT
CASNHPGEGRGLFF
>TRBV6-6|TRBD1|-|14|TRBJ1-6
TGTGCCAGCAACCCCCAAGAGGGGGCCCGGGGCCTCCACTTT
CASNPQEGARGLHF
>TRBV24-1|-|once|14|TRBJ1-2
TGTGCCACCAGTGAAGCAGGGAGTAACTATGGCTACACCTTC
CATSEAGSNYGYTF
>TRBV20-1|-|many|16|TRBJ1-1
TGCAGTGCTAGAGATCAACTGCATGCCCTGAACACTGAAGCTTTCTTT
CSARDQLHALNTEAFF
>TRBV12-3/TRBV12-4|-|-|16|TRBJ1-5
TGTGCCAGCAGTTTCCCTGGAAGGGGGTTCAATCAGCCCCAGCATTTT
CASSFPGRGFNQPQHF
>TRBV2|-|many|12|TRBJ1-2
TGTGCCAGCAGTGAAGCGGGTGGTGGCTACACCTTC
CASSEAGGGYTF
>TRBV6-5|-|many|12|TRBJ2-2
TGTGCCAGCAGGGGCGGGGCAAGGGAGCTGTTTTTT
CASRGGARELFF
>TRBV12-3/TRBV12-4|-|-|12|TRBJ2-5
TGTGCCAGCACCCCCGGCCCTGAGACCCAGTACTTC
CASTPGPETQYF
>TRBV5-4|TRBD1|-|15|TRBJ1-1
TGTGCTAGTGGTTTGGGGACAGGAAAGAACACTGAAGCTTTCTTT
CASGLGTGKNTEAFF
>TRBV11-2|-|once|12|TRBJ1-6
TGTGCCAGCAGCTTCAATAATCCACCCCTCCACTTT
CASSFNNPPLHF
>TRBV13|TRBD1|-|15|TRBJ1-3
TGTGCCAGCAGCTCGAGGGACAGGGGGCGTTACACCATATATTTT
CASSSRDRGRYTIYF
>TRBV7-9|-|-|15|TRBJ1-4
TGTGCCAGCAGCTTACGCGTACAGCCTAATGAAAAACTGTTTTTT
CASSLRVQPNEKLFF
>TRBV10-3|TRBD2|many|16|TRBJ2-2
TGTGCCATCAGTGAGGCGCCAGGGAGGGACACCGGGGAGCTGTTTTTT
CAISEAPGRDTGELFF
>TRBV5-6|-|-|15|TRBJ2-7
TGTGCCAGCAGCTTGGTTGGGCCAGCTTCCTGCGAGCAGTACTTC
CASSLVGPASCEQYF